This TCR beta chain was identified in a study of a mutant IDH1 vaccine in newly diagnosed glioma. Background on the study: Weeks 1, 3, 5, 7, 11, 15, 19 and 23 were when patients received their eight vaccinations. Therapy received beforehand was radiotherapy, temozolomide, or both, with most patients given both. Initiation of the vaccine course occurred 4-6 weeks after radiotherapy alone, or alongside temozolomide cycles. Findings and limits, study-wide: Variations in leading peripheral T cell clonotypes appeared to have no connection with pseudoprogression.

Time point noted: week 11, during vaccination. Doses consisted of 300 ug of mutant IDH1 20-mer peptide each, paired with topical imiquimod. With regard to this clone: Antigen specificity is unknown.

Clones were sequenced by immunoSEQ multiplex PCR, and TCRdb holds only the in-frame ones, with some missing. The top ten clones hold approximately 9.5% of a sample with 50,000 to 65,000 clones, roughly 80% of them seen once. This TCR came from a woman aged 45-60 years with glioma. This specimen was PBMCs, taken from a glioma patient whose treatment included an IDH1 peptide vaccine.

DNA of the CDR3: TGTGCCAGCAGCTTAAGCAGGGTAATGAACACTGAAGCTTTCTTT. It codes for CASSLSRVMNTEAFF. V gene TRBV7-2 combines with J gene TRBJ1-1, with D perhaps matching TRBD1 (5 bases). Germline V gene data show CDR1 as SGHTA and CDR2 as FQGNSA. Trimming removed 2 bases at V and 0 bases at J, with 10 bases between. This CDR3 region has 15 residues.